This TCR beta chain appears in the sequencing data of a study of cytomegalovirus exposure and HLA in healthy donors. Notes on the study in general: Some TCR beta chains (roughly 160 of them) were listed as cytomegalovirus-associated. A later analysis found first-cohort TCR clusters tended to co-occur in the approximately 120 validation repertoires.

Only in-frame clones appear in the TCRdb table, and some are missing; sequencing was by immunoSEQ multiplex PCR. Of about 400,000 clones listed, 86% are singletons. The trim removed 1 base at V and 5 bases at J, leaving 10 bases unmatched. The CDR3 has 16 residues. Per germline, CDR1 GTSNPN and CDR2 SVGIG (reference sequence). Details on this clone: Its specificity is unknown.

The chain has TRBV30 and TRBJ2-2; 7 nucleotides line up with TRBD2. What was sequenced was PBMCs. This TCR was recovered from a young woman in good health and CMV-seronegative. CDR3 in DNA: TGTGCCTGGAGTGGAACTAGCGTAAGGAGGACCGGGGAGCTGTTTTTT. Protein product: CAWSGTSVRRTGELFF. Together with reference TRBV30 and TRBJ2-2, the CDR3 gives the full variable domain: SQTIHQWPATLVQPVGSPLSLECTVEGTSNPNLYWYRQAAGRGLQLLFYSVGIGQISSEVPQNLSASRPQDRQFILSSKKLLLSDSGFYLCAWSGTSVRRTGELFFGEGSRLTVL.